A single sample gave rise to the 21 T cell receptor beta chains below, sequenced in a study of blood T cell repertoires in COVID-19. Clones were sequenced by immunoSEQ multiplex PCR, and TCRdb holds only the in-frame ones, with some missing. The repertoire holds over 250,000 clones, with about 90% as singletons. The specimen was peripheral blood. The receptors here all came from a middle-aged woman who had recovered from COVID-19.

The chain combines TRBV18 with TRBJ1-1, with D maybe TRBD1 (5 bases). This CDR3 spans 14 amino acids. Trimming pared 2 bases from V and 6 bases from J, leaving 13 bases between. The V gene's germline CDR1 is KGHSH and CDR2 LQKENI. DNA of the CDR3: TGTGCCAGCTCACCAAGGTTACAGGACCCTGAAGCTTTCTTT. Its translation: CASSPRLQDPEAFF.

The chain employs TRBV27 and TRBJ1-6, with a weak D call TRBD1 (5 bases). The CDR3 spans 13 residues. Deletions cut 5 bases from V and 8 bases from J, with 10 bases between. The germline gives CDR1 MNHEY, CDR2 SMNVEV (reference sequence). CDR3 sequence: CASSATGHSPLHF. Written as DNA, the CDR3 is TGTGCCAGCAGTGCTACAGGTCATTCACCCCTCCACTTT.

This chain joins TRBV11-2 and TRBJ2-2; unclear D gene. The CDR3 extends over 12 amino acids. Trimming stripped 5 bases from V and 4 bases from J, with 5 bases between. Germline loops: CDR1 SGHAT, CDR2 FQNNGV. In DNA form, the CDR3 reads TGTGCCAGCAGCCGCGGCACCGGGGAGCTGTTTTTT. Residues: CASSRGTGELFF.

This chain joins TRBV4-3 and TRBJ1-2; D might be TRBD1 (6 bases). Per the germline V gene, CDR1 is LGHNA and CDR2 is YSLEER. V lost 0 bases to trimming and J lost 7 bases, with 12 bases between them. There are 14 residues in the CDR3. The CDR3 reads CASSQEIGGPGYTF. CDR3 DNA: TGCGCCAGCAGCCAAGAAATAGGGGGACCTGGCTACACCTTC.

The rearrangement links TRBV7-2 to TRBJ2-7; 10 bases agree with TRBD2. The ends lost 2 bases at V and 1 base at J; junction bases unmatched: 5. CDR1 and CDR2 (germline): SGHTA, FQGNSA. This CDR3 spans 16 amino acids. Written as DNA, the CDR3 is TGTGCCAGCAGCTTAAGGGCTAGCGGGGGATCCTACGAGCAGTACTTC. Its protein is CASSLRASGGSYEQYF.

This chain links TRBV5-6 with TRBJ1-1, with D perhaps matching TRBD1 (6 bases). Trimming removed 3 bases at V and 11 bases at J, with 11 bases between. The germline CDR1 and CDR2 sequences are SGHDT and YYEEEE. This CDR3 is built from 11 residues. The CDR3 DNA reads as TGTGCCAGCAGCTCCACAGGGCTGGCTTTCTTT. It yields the protein CASSSTGLAFF.

The chain employs TRBV7-6 and TRBJ1-2, with 10 bases fitting TRBD1. V was clipped by 5 bases and J by 8 bases; unmatched bases: 11. Germline V lookup: CDR1 SGHVS, CDR2 FNYEAQ. The CDR3 consists of 15 residues. CDR3 DNA sequence: TGTGCCAGCAGCCCGGGACAGGGGCGTTTTCACGGCTACACCTTC. This gives the protein CASSPGQGRFHGYTF.

The rearrangement links TRBV4-1 to TRBJ2-3; TRBD2 matches at 8 bases. Trimming removed 4 bases from V and 3 bases from J; junction bases left unmatched: 6. The germline CDR1 and CDR2 sequences are MGHRA and YSYEKL. The CDR3 runs to 15 residues. The CDR3 loop is CASSLLLAVTDTQYF. The DNA for the CDR3 is TGCGCCAGCAGCCTCCTACTAGCGGTTACAGATACGCAGTATTTT.

This clone has only one observation. The genes are TRBV5-1 and TRBJ2-5; 7 bases agree with TRBD1. Per germline, CDR1 SGHRS and CDR2 YFSETQ. V was pared by 5 bases and J by 1 base, with 5 bases of the junction left unmatched. This CDR3 contains 14 residues. This chain's CDR3 is CASSSTGPQETQYF. DNA for the CDR3: TGCGCCAGCAGTTCGACAGGGCCCCAAGAGACCCAGTACTTC. The complete variable domain, with remaining parts taken from reference TRBV5-1 and TRBJ2-5, reads KAGVTQTPRYLIKTRGQQVTLSCSPISGHRSVSWYQQTPGQGLQFLFEYFSETQRNKGNFPGRFSGRQFSNSRSEMNVSTLELGDSALYLCASSSTGPQETQYFGPGTRLLVL.

This clone was seen a handful of times. The chain uses TRBV14 and TRBJ2-7; TRBD1 might be the D (6 bases). The CDR3 has 16 residues. V lost 0 bases, J lost 3 bases, and 15 bases lay in between. The germline CDR1 and CDR2 sequences are SGHDN and FVKESK. CDR3 region: CASSQDLPAGDYEQYF. The CDR3 bases are TGTGCCAGCAGCCAAGATCTCCCGGCAGGGGACTACGAGCAGTACTTC.

V usage is TRBV9 and J usage is TRBJ2-5; TRBD2 aligns across 10 bases. Germline V gene lookup returns CDR1 SGDLS and CDR2 YYNGEE. V was pared by 0 bases and J by 5 bases, with 7 bases of the junction left unmatched. This CDR3 spans 16 amino acids. Here the CDR3 DNA reads TGTGCCAGCAGCGTAGGCCTAGCGGGGGTTTTGGAGACCCAGTACTTC. Its translation is CASSVGLAGVLETQYF.

Only one count was recorded for this clone. The CDR3 loop reads CASSQLFTDNYGYTF. In nucleotides, the CDR3 is TGCGCCAGCAGTCAACTTTTCACAGATAACTATGGCTACACCTTC. The chain employs TRBV23-1 and TRBJ1-2; D unresolved. TRBV23-1 is an ORF, and what it does is uncertain. The CDR3 extends over 15 amino acids. V gave up 2 bases and J gave up 1 base, with 11 bases separating them.

The J gene is TRBJ2-5, the V gene TRBV19; 11 bases fit TRBD2. Trimming at V came to 6 bases and at J to 2 bases, leaving 8 bases not matched to a gene. The CDR3 loop spans 16 amino acids. The germline V gene encodes CDR1 LNHDA and CDR2 SQIVND (reference sequence). For the CDR3, the DNA is TGTGCCAGTAGCGAGGCTAGCGGGGGGCGGCAAGAGACCCAGTACTTC. Translating it yields CASSEASGGRQETQYF.

V and J are TRBV7-8 and TRBJ2-1, with TRBD1 matching 10 bases. With V trimmed by 5 bases and J by 4 bases, 5 bases remained unmatched. Looked up from germline, CDR1 is SGHVS and CDR2 is FQNEAQ. This CDR3 has 15 amino acids. This CDR3 reads CASSPGQGWYNEQFF. The CDR3 nucleotides read TGTGCCAGCAGCCCGGGACAGGGGTGGTACAATGAGCAGTTCTTC.

The CDR3 loop reads CASSRDRGAYNEQFF. Here the CDR3 DNA reads TGTGCCAGCAGTCGGGACAGGGGAGCCTACAATGAGCAGTTCTTC. This sequence joins TRBV2 and TRBJ2-1, with 10 nucleotides matching TRBD1. The CDR3 is 15 residues long. Germline V gene sequence: CDR1 SNHLY, CDR2 FYNNEI. After removal of 5 bases from V and 2 bases from J, the junction contained 3 bases not matched to a gene.

The CDR3 reads CASSVGQTSNYGYTF. CDR3 coding DNA: TGCGCCAGCAGTGTGGGGCAGACTTCTAACTATGGCTACACCTTC. J is TRBJ1-2 and V is TRBV5-1; D perhaps matches TRBD1 (5 bases). Trimming took off 5 bases at V and 0 bases at J, with 14 bases between the two ends. There are 15 residues in the CDR3. Per the germline V gene, CDR1 is SGHRS and CDR2 is YFSETQ.

The genes are TRBV2 and TRBJ1-1; TRBD1 matches at 7 bases. This CDR3 has 15 amino acids. The germline CDR1 and CDR2 sequences are SNHLY and FYNNEI. The V gene end was trimmed by 8 bases and the J gene end by 0 bases; junction bases not matched to a gene: 9. The CDR3 region is CASEKGARMNTEAFF. CDR3 bases: TGTGCCAGCGAGAAGGGGGCAAGGATGAACACTGAAGCTTTCTTT.

This chain links TRBV19 with TRBJ2-7; TRBD1 might be the D (6 bases). The V and J ends lost 3 bases and 3 bases respectively, with 6 bases between them. Germline-derived CDR1 and CDR2 are LNHDA and SQIVND (reference sequence). This CDR3 comprises 12 residues. The chain's CDR3 is CASSMDSYEQYF. In DNA form, the CDR3 reads TGTGCCAGTAGTATGGACAGCTACGAGCAGTACTTC. The full variable domain, completed using reference TRBV19 and TRBJ2-7, is DGGITQSPKYLFRKEGQNVTLSCEQNLNHDAMYWYRQDPGQGLRLIYYSQIVNDFQKGDIAEGYSVSREKKESFPLTVTSAQKNPTAFYLCASSMDSYEQYFGPGTRLTVT.

V and J are TRBV9 and TRBJ1-2; the D gene is possibly TRBD1 (6 bases). Germline loops: CDR1 SGDLS, CDR2 YYNGEE. The V end lost 2 bases, the J end lost 5 bases, and 7 bases lay between the germline ends. This CDR3 region has 12 residues. For the CDR3, the DNA is TGTGCCAGCAGCGTTCAGGGGTATGGCTACACCTTC. Translated: CASSVQGYGYTF.

V usage is TRBV6-5 and J usage is TRBJ2-5; D perhaps matches TRBD1 (5 bases). Germline V gives CDR1 MNHEY, CDR2 SVGAGI. CDR3 length equals 14 residues. V was shortened by 2 bases and J by 2 bases, with 9 bases between the two germline ends. The CDR3 DNA follows: TGTGCCAGCAGTTACCTGTCAGGGCAAGAGACCCAGTACTTC. It specifies CASSYLSGQETQYF.

This clone was recorded a few times. The chain employs TRBV16 and TRBJ1-3; 9 nucleotides align to TRBD1. Germline V gene data show CDR1 as KGHSY and CDR2 as FQNENV. The length of the CDR3 is 15 residues. V was pared by 5 bases and J by 3 bases, with 5 bases of the junction left unmatched. CDR3 residues: CASSLDRGNGNTIYF. CDR3 nucleotides: TGTGCCAGCAGCTTGGACAGGGGAAATGGAAACACCATATATTTT.